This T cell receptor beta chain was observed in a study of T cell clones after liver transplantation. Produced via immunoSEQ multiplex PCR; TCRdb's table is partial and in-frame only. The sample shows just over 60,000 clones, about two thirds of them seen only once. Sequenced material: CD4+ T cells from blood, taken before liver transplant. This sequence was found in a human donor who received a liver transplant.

CDR3 nucleotide sequence: TGTGCCAGCGCCCAGTTATCTGGGGCCAACGTCCTGACTTTC. Translated: CASAQLSGANVLTF. This chain uses TRBV2 with TRBJ2-6; D call uncertain. This CDR3 is built from 14 residues. From germline, CDR1 is SNHLY and CDR2 FYNNEI. V shed 8 bases and J shed 1 base, with 9 bases lying between them.